One sample yielded the 18 T cell receptor beta chains listed below, sequenced in a study of human T cells and chemical hapten exposure. MiXCR, run by TCRdb on the RACE reads, gives a single entry per CDR3 protein. The sample contains roughly 380,000 distinct CDR3 sequences, roughly 5% of which appear only once. The time point here: patch test 1, 2 weeks after DPC sensitization. The treatment was: therapeutic diphenylcyclopropenone sensitization with weekly scalp DPC. The specimen comprised whole blood, sampled in connection with sensitization to the hapten diphenylcyclopropenone (DPC). These receptors originate from a woman in her forties or fifties with alopecia areata. Some clones in this sample may be carry-over from other donors' samples.

The table lists this clonotype with many counts. The CDR3 DNA reads TGTGCCTGGGGACAGGCGAATGAGCAGTTCTTC. Its translation is CAWGQANEQFF. The rearrangement links TRBV30 to TRBJ2-1; the match to TRBD1 covers 7 bases. Trimming cost V 5 bases and J 7 bases; bases outside gene matches: 2. The CDR3 spans 11 residues. Germline V CDR1 and CDR2: GTSNPN, SVGIG (reference sequence). The variable domain in full, with the rest retrieved from reference TRBV30 and TRBJ2-1, is SQTIHQWPATLVQPVGSPLSLECTVEGTSNPNLYWYRQAAGRGLQLLFYSVGIGQISSEVPQNLSASRPQDRQFILSSKKLLLSDSGFYLCAWGQANEQFFGPGTRLTVL.

This clonotype was recorded many times. Mismatch with germline at one junction end may stem from a read error. The chain recombines TRBV7-8 with TRBJ2-5, with 7 bases aligning to TRBD1. From germline, CDR1 is SGHVS and CDR2 FQNEAQ. The CDR3 consists of 14 residues. This CDR3 is CASTLGGLQETQYF. The CDR3 coding sequence is TGTGCCAGCACCTTAGGGGGCCTCCAAGAGACCCAGTACTTC.

The V and J genes are TRBV6-1 and TRBJ1-2, with a possible D match to TRBD1 (6 bases). Germline values: CDR1 MNHNS, CDR2 SASEGT. This CDR3 has 14 amino acids. V shed 10 bases and J shed 2 bases, with 17 bases lying between them. The CDR3 reads CATPGGRANYGYTF. The CDR3 DNA follows: TGTGCCACCCCGGGGGGCCGGGCGAACTATGGCTACACCTTC.

This clonotype was observed a handful of times. This sequence joins TRBV9 and TRBJ2-7; either TRBD1 or TRBD2 may fit D (6 bases each). The CDR3 has 13 residues. The V gene lost 0 bases and the J gene lost 7 bases, with 11 bases spanning the gap. Germline V CDR1 and CDR2: SGDLS, YYNGEE. CDR3 residues: CASSVAGGKEQYF. DNA of the CDR3: TGTGCCAGCAGCGTAGCCGGGGGCAAAGAGCAGTACTTC.

This clonotype has at least ten counts. The rearrangement links TRBV5-1 to TRBJ2-5; either TRBD1 or TRBD2 may fit D (6 bases each). V lost 1 base to trimming and J lost 4 bases, with 14 bases between them. CDR1 is SGHRS and CDR2 is YFSETQ in the germline V gene. The CDR3 has 15 amino acids. Written as DNA, the CDR3 is TGCGCCAGCAGCTTGTATCCGGGGGCCGGAGAGACCCAGTACTTC. Its protein is CASSLYPGAGETQYF.

The V and J genes are TRBV4-3 and TRBJ2-1, with TRBD2 matching over 7 bases. Losses at the gene ends were 2 bases for V and 13 bases for J; bases not matched to a gene: 8. The CDR3 is 13 amino acids. Germline loops: CDR1 LGHNA, CDR2 YSLEER. As DNA, the CDR3 is TGCGCCAGCAGCCAACCCCCTCGCGGGAGTCAGTTCTTC. Amino acid sequence: CASSQPPRGSQFF.

This clonotype was found many times. The rearrangement joins TRBV6-1 to TRBJ1-5; the D gene is possibly TRBD1 (6 bases). This CDR3 comprises 18 residues. Trimming removed 6 bases from V and 0 bases from J, with 21 bases in between. Germline-derived CDR1 and CDR2 are MNHNS and SASEGT. CDR3 sequence reads: CASRPTPDRKYSNQPQHF. The CDR3 nucleotides are TGTGCCAGCAGACCAACCCCTGACAGGAAGTATAGCAATCAGCCCCAGCATTTT.

This clonotype was counted many times. The rearrangement links TRBV18 to TRBJ2-7; possibly TRBD1 for D (5 bases). Germline-derived CDR1 and CDR2 are KGHSH and LQKENI. This CDR3 is built from 14 residues. V lost 5 bases, J lost 3 bases, and 14 bases lay in between. The CDR3 nucleotides are TGTGCCAGCTCAGCGACAGCTTCGAGCTACGAGCAGTACTTC. Its translation: CASSATASSYEQYF.

At least ten counts were recorded for this clonotype. The genes are TRBV7-2 and TRBJ2-3; possibly TRBD1 for D (5 bases). V was cut by 3 bases and J by 4 bases, with 14 bases left in between. Germline CDR1 SGHTA, CDR2 FQGNSA. This CDR3 is built from 15 residues. The CDR3 loop is CASSLGRVGADTQYF. The CDR3 DNA reads TGTGCCAGCAGCTTGGGCAGGGTAGGGGCAGATACGCAGTATTTT. Supplemented by reference TRBV7-2 and TRBJ2-3, the full variable domain reads GAGVSQSPSNKVTEKGKDVELRCDPISGHTALYWYRQSLGQGLEFLIYFQGNSAPDKSGLPSDRFSAERTGGSVSTLTIQRTQQEDSAVYLCASSLGRVGADTQYFGPGTRLTVL.

This clonotype was counted many times. The V gene is TRBV28, the J gene TRBJ1-1; TRBD1 is a possible D gene (6 bases). The germline V gene encodes CDR1 MDHEN and CDR2 SYDVKM. The ends were cut back, 1 base at V and 3 bases at J, with 9 bases in the middle. CDR3 length: 14 amino acids. The CDR3 region has the DNA TGTGCCAGCAGTTTATTCTACAGGGACACTGAAGCTTTCTTT. Translating gives CASSLFYRDTEAFF.

There are a few counts of this clonotype. The rearrangement uses TRBV18 and TRBJ1-3; D possibly corresponds to TRBD1 (5 bases). Germline V gene sequence: CDR1 KGHSH, CDR2 LQKENI. The V end was cut by 3 bases, the J end by 0 bases, with 12 bases between. The CDR3 has 16 residues. The CDR3 spells CASSPGQGLSGNTIYF. DNA for the CDR3: TGTGCCAGCTCACCGGGCCAGGGACTCTCTGGAAACACCATATATTTT. Full variable domain (outside the CDR3, taken from reference TRBV18 and TRBJ1-3): NAGVMQNPRHLVRRRGQEARLRCSPMKGHSHVYWYRQLPEEGLKFMVYLQKENIIDESGMPKERFSAEFPKEGPSILRIQQVVRGDSAAYFCASSPGQGLSGNTIYFGEGSWLTVV.

The chain uses TRBV2 and TRBJ2-1; TRBD1 matches at 8 bases. Germline loops: CDR1 SNHLY, CDR2 FYNNEI. Trimming removed 8 bases from V and 3 bases from J; junction bases left unmatched: 12. The CDR3 runs 16 residues. The CDR3 nucleotides are TGTGCCAGCCTGACAGGGGCCCAGGAGAACTACAATGAGCAGTTCTTC. Its protein is CASLTGAQENYNEQFF.

This clonotype was seen repeatedly, ten times or more. CDR3 nucleotide sequence: TGCGCCAGCAGCTTGTCGGTCTTAAGCTCCTACAATGAGCAGTTCTTC. Translating gives CASSLSVLSSYNEQFF. J is TRBJ2-1 and V is TRBV5-1; no clear D. The germline gives CDR1 SGHRS, CDR2 YFSETQ. Trimming took off 1 base at V and 0 bases at J, with 11 bases between the two ends. This CDR3 comprises 16 residues. The whole variable domain, remainder taken from reference TRBV5-1 and TRBJ2-1, is KAGVTQTPRYLIKTRGQQVTLSCSPISGHRSVSWYQQTPGQGLQFLFEYFSETQRNKGNFPGRFSGRQFSNSRSEMNVSTLELGDSALYLCASSLSVLSSYNEQFFGPGTRLTVL.

This clonotype was recorded many times. The chain is built from TRBV6-5 and TRBJ2-5; 8 nucleotides line up with TRBD2. Germline loops: CDR1 MNHEY, CDR2 SVGAGI. The J segment lost 1 base and the V segment lost 5 bases, leaving 12 bases of the junction unmatched. The CDR3 runs 17 residues. The CDR3 loop reads CASSNYRSAGGQETQYF. DNA for the CDR3: TGTGCCAGCAGTAACTACCGCTCGGCGGGGGGCCAAGAGACCCAGTACTTC.

The rearrangement links TRBV20-1 to TRBJ2-3; no firm D call. This CDR3 is built from 13 residues. CDR1 is DFQATT, CDR2 SNEGSKA, per germline (reference sequence). The V and J ends lost 1 base and 4 bases respectively, with 9 bases between them. The CDR3 region is CSARGPLADTQYF. CDR3 sequence (DNA): TGCAGTGCTAGAGGTCCTCTCGCAGATACGCAGTATTTT.

This clonotype was observed a few times. V and J are TRBV12-3 or TRBV12-4 and TRBJ2-5; 11 nucleotides agree with TRBD1. The CDR3 has 16 residues. Trimming removed 5 bases from V and 1 base from J; junction bases left unmatched: 6. CDR3 in DNA: TGTGCCAGCAGTAAGGACAGGGGGCTTGTCCAAGAGACCCAGTACTTC. Protein product: CASSKDRGLVQETQYF.

V gene TRBV29-1 combines with J gene TRBJ2-5; 11 bases are shared with TRBD2. The CDR3 is made up of 14 amino acids. The trim removed 4 bases at V and 4 bases at J, leaving 5 bases unmatched. Per germline, CDR1 SQVTM and CDR2 ANQGSEA. CDR3: CSVVSGRALETQYF. The CDR3 DNA reads TGCAGCGTTGTTAGCGGGAGGGCGTTAGAGACCCAGTACTTC.

There are a few counts of this clonotype. V usage is TRBV11-1 and J usage is TRBJ1-1, with D uncertain. The germline V gene has CDR1 SGHAT and CDR2 FQDESV (reference sequence). The CDR3 spans 12 residues. V was shortened by 2 bases and J by 6 bases, with 7 bases between the two germline ends. CDR3: CASSLKVSEAFF. CDR3 sequence (DNA): TGTGCCAGCAGCTTAAAGGTCTCTGAAGCTTTCTTT.